These 4 T cell receptor beta chains share one sample of origin, sequenced in a study of blood T cell repertoires in COVID-19. The method was immunoSEQ multiplex PCR; TCRdb's version includes in-frame clones alone and lacks a portion of them. The sample consists of a few hundred thousand clones, about 85% of them appearing once. Specimen: PBMCs or T cells enriched from blood (not recorded which). These receptors originate from a woman aged 25 to 39 who had recovered from COVID-19.

This clone was seen only once. The CDR3 loop reads CASSPDRVSYNEQFF. The CDR3 nucleotides are TGTGCCAGCAGCCCAGACAGGGTCTCCTACAATGAGCAGTTCTTC. The gene calls are TRBV7-2 and TRBJ2-1, with 7 positions matching TRBD1. Germline V gives CDR1 SGHTA, CDR2 FQGNSA. This CDR3 has 15 amino acids. With 5 bases clipped from V and 0 bases from J, the junction kept 4 bases outside the gene matches.

CDR3 DNA sequence: TGTGCCTACGACAGGGTAGGGCAGCCCCAGCATTTT. This encodes CAYDRVGQPQHF. This chain joins TRBV30 and TRBJ1-5; TRBD1 agrees at 7 bases. V lost 7 bases and J lost 7; bases outside the gene matches: 7. There are 12 residues in the CDR3. Germline loops: CDR1 GTSNPN, CDR2 SVGIG (reference sequence).

With respect to this clone: The sample contains more than one DNA sequence encoding this CDR3. J is TRBJ1-3 and V is TRBV7-2; D is ambiguous. This CDR3 spans 12 amino acids. With 2 bases removed from V and 8 bases from J, the gap between germline ends came to 7 bases. Germline CDR1 SGHTA, CDR2 FQGNSA. The DNA of the CDR3 is TGTGCCAGCAGCTTAAATTCTGACACCATATATTTT. Translation gives CASSLNSDTIYF.

This chain joins TRBV7-9 and TRBJ2-5, with D maybe TRBD2 (5 bases). This CDR3 contains 12 residues. Germline assignment: CDR1 SEHNR and CDR2 FQNEAQ (reference sequence). V was trimmed by 4 bases and J by 3 bases, leaving 6 bases between them. This CDR3 reads CASSYGEETQYF. CDR3 DNA sequence: TGTGCCAGCAGCTACGGGGAAGAGACCCAGTACTTC.